This TCR beta chain was obtained from a study of cytomegalovirus exposure and HLA in healthy donors. Study-level results: As was reported, the classifier diagnosed cytomegalovirus status with high specificity and sensitivity. The productive fraction for most TCR beta V segments was about 87% or about 30% in an earlier analysis. The later analysis indicated that the majority of CMV-associated TCR beta chains appeared HLA-restricted.

The PCR employed 60 Vbeta primers together with 13 Jbeta primers. In the authors' methods: Later analysis identified some 88 million unique TCR beta chains, 9 million to 13 million shared. Sequencing was performed with immunoSEQ multiplex PCR; in TCRdb, only in-frame clones are kept and a portion is missing. Clonal size and the V and J genes are those of that table, whereas D and trimming came from the DNA. In all, the sample yields 40,000 to 50,000 clones. Regarding this clone: Antigen specificity is unknown.

Germline lookup yields CDR1 SEHNR and CDR2 FQNEAQ (reference sequence). Trimming took off 1 base at V and 7 bases at J, with 10 bases between the two ends. The CDR3 has 13 amino acids. The rearrangement uses TRBV7-9 and TRBJ1-2; a weak D match, TRBD1 (5 bases). This sequence was found in a woman in her thirties or forties in good health and CMV-seronegative. What was sequenced was PBMCs. The CDR3 is CASSLDPGVGYTF. CDR3 bases: TGTGCCAGCAGCTTAGATCCGGGGGTTGGCTACACCTTC. Variable domain in full (rest from reference TRBV7-9 and TRBJ1-2): DTGVSQNPRHKITKRGQNVTFRCDPISEHNRLYWYRQTLGQGPEFLTYFQNEAQLEKSRLLSDRFSAERPKGSFSTLEIQRTEQGDSAMYLCASSLDPGVGYTFGSGTRLTVV.